This T cell receptor (beta chain) was retrieved from a study of response to subunit inactivated influenza vaccine. Study-wide results and limits: Authors suggested that a seasonal influenza vaccination recruits few new T cells each time.

J was trimmed by 5 bases and V by 3 bases; bases with no gene match: 3. CDR3 length: 13 amino acids. Germline V CDR1 and CDR2: SGHTA, FQGNSA. MiXCR was run by TCRdb on the RT-PCR reads, yielding one entry per CDR3 protein. The sample lists about 160,000 distinct CDR3 sequences, approximately 11% occurring once. A remark on this clonotype: Antigen unknown.

This TCR was recovered from a man aged 50 to 59 who received an inactivated influenza vaccine. V usage is TRBV7-2 and J usage is TRBJ2-5; 7 bases align to TRBD2. The sample consisted of non-naive T cells sorted from PBMCs, taken about 6 weeks after vaccination. This chain's CDR3 is CASSFAGVETQYF. The CDR3 DNA reads as TGTGCCAGCAGCTTCGCGGGGGTGGAGACCCAGTACTTC.